This T cell receptor beta chain was retrieved from a study of cytomegalovirus exposure and HLA in healthy donors. Study-level points and caveats: Reportedly, TCR beta sequences accurately predicted HLA-A and HLA-B alleles in most subjects. Exclusion as indistinguishable affected some V segments, including TRBV6-2 and TRBV6-3. Later work found that TCR association rates differed between HLA loci; DRB1 had the most and HLA-C the fewest.

Notes on this clone: The antigen remains unidentified.

The PCR made use of 60 Vbeta and 13 Jbeta primers. The protocol was immunoSEQ multiplex PCR, while the TCRdb copy is restricted to in-frame clones and leaves out a portion. The data show around 110,000 clones, about 79% seen once. CDR3 length: 15 amino acids. V lost 3 bases and J 2 bases, leaving 14 bases between the germline ends. CDR1 and CDR2 from the germline V gene are MDHEN and SYDVKM. This TCR was sampled from a man aged 25 to 40 in good health and CMV-seropositive. The genes are TRBV28 and TRBJ2-7; D possibly corresponds to TRBD1 (5 bases). Sequenced input: PBMCs. The CDR3 coding sequence is TGTGCCAGCAGTTTTGACAGAGCTTCTCCCTACGAGCAGTACTTC. This encodes CASSFDRASPYEQYF.